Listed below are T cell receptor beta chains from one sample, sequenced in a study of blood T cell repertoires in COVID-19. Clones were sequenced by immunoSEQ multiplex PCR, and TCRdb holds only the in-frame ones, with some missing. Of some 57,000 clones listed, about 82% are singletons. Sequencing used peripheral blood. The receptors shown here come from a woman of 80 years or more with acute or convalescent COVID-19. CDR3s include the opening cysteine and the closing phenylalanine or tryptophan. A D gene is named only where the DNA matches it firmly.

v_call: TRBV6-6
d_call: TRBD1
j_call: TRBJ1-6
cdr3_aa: CASSRDRLAWGSPLHF

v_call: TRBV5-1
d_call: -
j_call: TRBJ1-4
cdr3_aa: CASSLKEGANEKLFF

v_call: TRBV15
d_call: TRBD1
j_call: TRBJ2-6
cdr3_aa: CATSRRGQGRLRGANVLTF

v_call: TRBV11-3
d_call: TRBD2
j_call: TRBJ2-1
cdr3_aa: CASSLGLAGGNEQFF

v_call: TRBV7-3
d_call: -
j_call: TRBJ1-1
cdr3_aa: CASSSNGGGRNTEAFF

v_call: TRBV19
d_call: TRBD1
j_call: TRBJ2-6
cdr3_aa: CASTRQGDGSGANVLTF

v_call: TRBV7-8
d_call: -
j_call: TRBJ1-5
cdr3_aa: CASSLTGGAAGQPQHF

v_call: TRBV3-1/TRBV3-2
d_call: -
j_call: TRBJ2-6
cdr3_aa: CASSQKRGANVLTF

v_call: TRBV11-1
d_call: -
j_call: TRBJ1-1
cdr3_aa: CASSFDPGNTEAFF

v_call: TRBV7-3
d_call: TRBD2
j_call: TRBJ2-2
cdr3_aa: CASSPRTSGTGELFF

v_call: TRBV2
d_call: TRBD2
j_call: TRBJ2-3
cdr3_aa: CASSDEGLATDTQYF

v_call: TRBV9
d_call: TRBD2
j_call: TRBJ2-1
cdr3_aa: CASSVGLAGYNEQFF

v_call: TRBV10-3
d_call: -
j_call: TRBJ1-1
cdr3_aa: CAIREDTEAFF

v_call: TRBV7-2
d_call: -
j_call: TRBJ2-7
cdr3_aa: CASSSFYEQYF

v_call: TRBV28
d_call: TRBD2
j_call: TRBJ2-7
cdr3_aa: CASREAGDFSYEQYF

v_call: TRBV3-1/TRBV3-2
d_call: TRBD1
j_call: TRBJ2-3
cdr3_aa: CASSQGRGGQGHDTQYF

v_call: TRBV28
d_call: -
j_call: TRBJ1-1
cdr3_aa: CASVSLQGMVIINTEAFF

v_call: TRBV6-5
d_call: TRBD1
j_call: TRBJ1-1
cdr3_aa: CATRQGANTEAFF

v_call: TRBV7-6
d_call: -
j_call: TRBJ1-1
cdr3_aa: CASSLGGGTEAFF

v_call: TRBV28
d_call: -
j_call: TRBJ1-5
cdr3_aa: CASSESGFGFAHQPQHF

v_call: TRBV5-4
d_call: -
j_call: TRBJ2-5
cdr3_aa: CASSSWRGTETQYF

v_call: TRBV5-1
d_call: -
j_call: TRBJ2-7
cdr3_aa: CASSLLQGRDEQYF

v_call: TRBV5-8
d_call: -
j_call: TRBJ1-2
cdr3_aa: CASSLGGVGYTF

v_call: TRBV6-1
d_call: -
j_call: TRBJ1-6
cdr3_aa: CASSDVHYYSPLHF

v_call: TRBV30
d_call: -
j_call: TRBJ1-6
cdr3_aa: CAWNIHYNSPLHF

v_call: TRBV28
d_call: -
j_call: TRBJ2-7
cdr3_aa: CASRERGGLNEQYF

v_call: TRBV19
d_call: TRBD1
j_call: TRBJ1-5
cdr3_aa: CASTDRALLNQPQHF

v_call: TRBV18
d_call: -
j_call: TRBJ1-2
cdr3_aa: CASSPSGQINYGYTF

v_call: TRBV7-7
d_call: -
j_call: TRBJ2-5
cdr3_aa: CASSPAAQETQYF

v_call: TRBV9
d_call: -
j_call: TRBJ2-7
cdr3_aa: CASSVGGGGPEQYF

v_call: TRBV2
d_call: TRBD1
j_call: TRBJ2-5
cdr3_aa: CASIEQGLQETQYF

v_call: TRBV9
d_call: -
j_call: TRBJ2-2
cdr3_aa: CASSSPEGSNTGELFF

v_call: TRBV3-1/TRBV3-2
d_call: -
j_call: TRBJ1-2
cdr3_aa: CASKRTGANYGYTF

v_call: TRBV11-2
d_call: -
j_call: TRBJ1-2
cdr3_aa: CASSLGLAYTNYGYTF

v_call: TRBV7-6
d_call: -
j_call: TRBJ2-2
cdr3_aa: CASSLSGTNTGELFF

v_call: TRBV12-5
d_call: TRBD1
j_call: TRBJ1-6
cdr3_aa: CASGSGQASYNSPLHF

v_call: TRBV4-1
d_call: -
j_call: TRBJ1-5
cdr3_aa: CASSQDADQPQHF

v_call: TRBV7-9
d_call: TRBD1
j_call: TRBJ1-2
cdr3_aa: CASSRETGAYGYTF

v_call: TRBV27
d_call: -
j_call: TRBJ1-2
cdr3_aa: CASSSVRVANYGYTF

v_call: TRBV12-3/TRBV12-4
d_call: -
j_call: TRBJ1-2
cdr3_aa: CASRAGHPEGYTF

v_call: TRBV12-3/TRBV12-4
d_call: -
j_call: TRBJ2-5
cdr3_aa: CASRDAGRKTQYF